This passage covers 25 T cell receptor beta chains from one sample sequenced in a study of beta chain features in type 1 diabetes. What was sequenced were expressed TCRB transcripts, since all of the isolated RNA had been reverse transcribed. Clones were sequenced by immunoSEQ multiplex PCR, and TCRdb holds only the in-frame ones, with some missing. The repertoire holds under 200,000 clones, roughly 9.1% seen once, with approximately 2.3% in the top ten. Sequenced: central memory CD4+ T cells from blood. Every receptor here comes from a woman younger than 30 in good health.

V usage is TRBV30 and J usage is TRBJ2-7; D perhaps matches TRBD1 (7 bases). The CDR3 has 14 amino acids. V lost 4 bases and J 3 bases, leaving 16 bases between the germline ends. The germline gives CDR1 GTSNPN, CDR2 SVGIG (reference sequence). CDR3 loop: CAWTRDSASYEQYF. CDR3 sequence (DNA): TGTGCCTGGACGCGGGACAGCGCCAGCTACGAGCAGTACTTC.

This clone was seen a handful of times. V usage is TRBV5-1 and J usage is TRBJ2-2; no clear D gene. V was trimmed by 0 bases and J by 5 bases, leaving 5 bases between them. There are 13 residues in the CDR3. The germline gives CDR1 SGHRS, CDR2 YFSETQ. The CDR3 nucleotides read TGCGCCAGCAGCTTGGTTAATACCGGGGAGCTGTTTTTT. This codes for CASSLVNTGELFF.

This clone was counted only a few times. The rearrangement uses TRBV4-2 and TRBJ2-7; D uncertain. Trimming stripped 0 bases from V and 3 bases from J, with 15 bases between. Germline CDR1 is LGHNA and CDR2 is YNFKEQ. The CDR3 runs 16 residues. CDR3 region: CASSQDPPSGVYEQYF. CDR3 nucleotide sequence: TGTGCCAGCAGCCAAGATCCCCCCAGTGGTGTCTACGAGCAGTACTTC.

The V gene is TRBV5-4, the J gene TRBJ1-1, with 9 bases lining up with TRBD1. The CDR3 is made up of 13 amino acids. The ends lost 4 bases at V and 5 bases at J; junction bases unmatched: 3. The germline CDR1 and CDR2 sequences are SGHNT and YYREEE (reference sequence). The CDR3 loop is CASSTGGETEAFF. CDR3 sequence (DNA): TGTGCCAGCAGCACAGGGGGCGAGACTGAAGCTTTCTTT.

This chain uses TRBV7-2 with TRBJ2-3; possibly TRBD1 for D (6 bases). V gave up 3 bases and J gave up 4 bases, with 8 bases separating them. The CDR3 contains 13 residues. The germline gives CDR1 SGHTA, CDR2 FQGNSA. This CDR3 reads CASSFTGPDTQYF. The CDR3 nucleotides read TGTGCCAGCAGCTTCACAGGGCCAGATACGCAGTATTTT.

This chain uses TRBV4-1 with TRBJ2-1; 9 nucleotides agree with TRBD2. The germline V gene encodes CDR1 MGHRA and CDR2 YSYEKL. The CDR3 totals 16 residues. V lost 0 bases, J lost 7 bases, and 7 bases stayed unmatched. CDR3 coding DNA: TGCGCCAGCAGCCAAGAAAGAGCGGGGGGCCTGAATGAGCAGTTCTTC. As protein: CASSQERAGGLNEQFF.

This chain joins TRBV7-8 and TRBJ2-7, with TRBD2 matching 8 bases. The V gene's germline CDR1 is SGHVS and CDR2 FQNEAQ. The CDR3 totals 16 residues. Losses at the gene ends were 2 bases for V and 2 bases for J; bases not matched to a gene: 8. CDR3 in amino acids: CASSLNRAGGPYEQYF. The CDR3 DNA sequence: TGTGCCAGCAGCTTAAATCGGGCGGGAGGTCCCTACGAGCAGTACTTC.

This clone was picked up many times. The V gene is TRBV5-6, the J gene TRBJ1-2, with 9 positions matching TRBD1. V lost 4 bases and J lost 8; bases outside the gene matches: 9. CDR1 is SGHDT, CDR2 YYEEEE, per germline. The length of the CDR3 is 14 residues. DNA of the CDR3: TGTGCCAGCAGCCCCGGGACAGGGCTCGGCGGCTACACCTTC. This encodes CASSPGTGLGGYTF.

This clone was picked up a small number of times. J is TRBJ2-3 and V is TRBV11-1; 7 positions agree with TRBD2. Trimming removed 3 bases from V and 0 bases from J; junction bases left unmatched: 3. This CDR3 spans 15 amino acids. The V gene's germline CDR1 is SGHAT and CDR2 FQDESV (reference sequence). The CDR3 DNA sequence: TGTGCCAGCAGCTTTTCGCGGGGGAGCACAGATACGCAGTATTTT. Translation: CASSFSRGSTDTQYF.

This clone was recorded a few times. The chain has TRBV7-9 and TRBJ1-1; TRBD1 might be the D (6 bases). Deletions cut 6 bases from V and 2 bases from J, with 13 bases between. CDR1 and CDR2 from the germline V gene are SEHNR and FQNEAQ (reference sequence). This CDR3 comprises 14 residues. CDR3 protein: CASSKTGQNTEAFF. The CDR3 nucleotides read TGTGCCAGCAGTAAGACAGGACAAAACACTGAAGCTTTCTTT.

This clone was counted only a few times. The chain uses TRBV19 and TRBJ2-2, with a possible D match to TRBD1 (6 bases). Germline CDR1 is LNHDA and CDR2 is SQIVND (reference sequence). CDR3 length equals 14 residues. V lost 5 bases and J 4 bases, leaving 11 bases between the germline ends. This chain's CDR3 is CASSVQTGTGELFF. CDR3 nucleotides: TGTGCCAGTAGTGTCCAGACAGGCACCGGGGAGCTGTTTTTT.

J is TRBJ2-7 and V is TRBV5-1; the D is unclear. Germline V CDR1 and CDR2: SGHRS, YFSETQ. The CDR3 is 10 residues long. Trimming cost V 4 bases and J 6 bases, with 5 bases left between them. This CDR3 reads CASSGGEQYF. In nucleotides, the CDR3 is TGCGCCAGCAGCGGCGGCGAGCAGTACTTC.

This clone showed up just a few times. V gene TRBV18 combines with J gene TRBJ2-3; 11 bases are a match to TRBD2. The CDR3 has 16 residues. J gave up 4 bases and V 2 bases, and 5 bases lay outside the gene matches. Germline V gene sequence: CDR1 KGHSH, CDR2 LQKENI. CDR3 in amino acids: CASSPDASGRSDTQYF. The CDR3 DNA sequence: TGTGCCAGCTCACCAGACGCTAGCGGGAGGTCAGATACGCAGTATTTT.

This clone has just a few counts. This rearrangement joins TRBV5-1 to TRBJ2-3, with TRBD1 identical over 9 bases. Germline-derived CDR1 and CDR2 are SGHRS and YFSETQ. Trimming removed 2 bases from V and 5 bases from J; junction bases left unmatched: 12. The CDR3 is 17 amino acids. The CDR3 spells CASSFGDRGAYRDTQYF. CDR3 sequence (DNA): TGCGCCAGCAGCTTCGGAGACAGGGGGGCCTACCGAGATACGCAGTATTTT.

The chain uses TRBV18 and TRBJ2-7, with TRBD1 matching over 10 bases. V dropped 2 bases and J dropped 9; count of bases not matched to a gene: 4. CDR3 length: 13 amino acids. Germline CDR1 KGHSH, CDR2 LQKENI. CDR3 loop: CASSPGTGDGQYF. CDR3 DNA: TGTGCCAGCTCACCAGGGACAGGGGATGGGCAGTACTTC.

The rearrangement joins TRBV4-2 to TRBJ2-1; tentative D call: TRBD2 (6 bases). The CDR3 length is 15 residues. Trimming pared 0 bases from V and 7 bases from J, leaving 13 bases between. Per the germline V gene, CDR1 is LGHNA and CDR2 is YNFKEQ. The CDR3 here is CASSQDWRGPNEQFF. The CDR3 nucleotides are TGTGCCAGCAGCCAAGATTGGCGGGGCCCTAATGAGCAGTTCTTC.

The chain couples TRBV29-1 to TRBJ2-2; 7 bases map to TRBD2. CDR3 length equals 15 residues. CDR1 and CDR2 (germline): SQVTM, ANQGSEA. With V trimmed by 4 bases and J by 0 bases, 5 bases remained unmatched. CDR3 in amino acids: CSVVGGSANTGELFF. The DNA of the CDR3 is TGCAGCGTTGTGGGCGGGAGCGCGAACACCGGGGAGCTGTTTTTT.

J is TRBJ2-5 and V is TRBV7-2; 7 bases fit TRBD1. Per germline, CDR1 SGHTA and CDR2 FQGNSA. The CDR3 runs 16 residues. V shed 1 base, J shed 13 bases, and the junction held 18 bases outside the gene matches. The CDR3 DNA follows: TGTGCCAGCAGCTTAGGGCTTTACAGGGGATCTTCATTCCCGTACTTC. It encodes CASSLGLYRGSSFPYF.

The J gene is TRBJ2-2, the V gene TRBV11-2; possibly TRBD2 for D (6 bases). This CDR3 region has 17 residues. The germline gives CDR1 SGHAT, CDR2 FQNNGV. Deletions cut 5 bases from V and 4 bases from J, with 20 bases between. The CDR3: CASSPELPSVSTGELFF. The CDR3 DNA follows: TGTGCCAGCAGCCCAGAGCTTCCTAGCGTTAGCACCGGGGAGCTGTTTTTT.

The chain carries TRBV5-4 and TRBJ2-5; possible D gene TRBD2, 6 bases. The CDR3 extends over 14 amino acids. Trimming took 4 bases from V and 1 from J, leaving 11 bases between them. Germline V gives CDR1 SGHNT, CDR2 YYREEE (reference sequence). CDR3 nucleotides: TGTGCCAGCAGCACCGCGGGACTCCAAGAGACCCAGTACTTC. This sequence encodes CASSTAGLQETQYF.

This clone turned up a few times. V is TRBV5-1 and J is TRBJ2-7, with TRBD2 identical over 8 bases. The ends lost 9 bases at V and 3 bases at J; junction bases unmatched: 17. Germline values: CDR1 SGHRS, CDR2 YFSETQ. The CDR3 has 16 amino acids. Here the CDR3 DNA reads TGCGCCACCTCCTCGGGGAGACTAGCGAGTATCTACGAGCAGTACTTC. Encoded protein: CATSSGRLASIYEQYF.

The chain is built from TRBV4-1 and TRBJ1-2, with D maybe TRBD1 (5 bases). V gave up 5 bases and J gave up 4 bases, with 14 bases separating them. Germline CDR1 and CDR2: MGHRA and YSYEKL. The CDR3 extends over 14 amino acids. CDR3 bases: TGCGCCAGCAGCGGCTTGACAGTGCGCTATGGCTACACCTTC. Protein sequence: CASSGLTVRYGYTF.

The rearrangement uses TRBV6-1 and TRBJ2-2; 7 bases line up with TRBD2. With 5 bases clipped from V and 9 bases from J, the junction kept 12 bases outside the gene matches. Looked up from germline, CDR1 is MNHNS and CDR2 is SASEGT. The CDR3 extends over 15 amino acids. The CDR3 coding sequence is TGTGCCAGCAGTCCAAGCGGGAAGCTTCCCCGGGAGCTGTTTTTT. This codes for CASSPSGKLPRELFF.

V and J are TRBV7-9 and TRBJ2-7; 8 bases agree with TRBD1. With V trimmed by 8 bases and J by 4 bases, 10 bases remained unmatched. Germline V gene lookup returns CDR1 SEHNR and CDR2 FQNEAQ (reference sequence). The CDR3 is 14 residues long. CDR3 in amino acids: CASDNQDRAYEQYF. CDR3 nucleotide sequence: TGTGCCAGCGACAACCAGGACAGGGCATACGAGCAGTACTTC. The whole variable domain, remainder taken from reference TRBV7-9 and TRBJ2-7, is DTGVSQNPRHKITKRGQNVTFRCDPISEHNRLYWYRQTLGQGPEFLTYFQNEAQLEKSRLLSDRFSAERPKGSFSTLEIQRTEQGDSAMYLCASDNQDRAYEQYFGPGTRLTVT.

The rearrangement uses TRBV2 and TRBJ2-5; the D is unclear. There are 13 residues in the CDR3. Germline V gene sequence: CDR1 SNHLY, CDR2 FYNNEI. Trimming removed 5 bases from V and 4 bases from J, with 11 bases in between. CDR3 protein: CASSSEEPETQYF. Written as DNA, the CDR3 is TGTGCCAGCAGTTCCGAGGAACCAGAGACCCAGTACTTC.